Listed below are T cell receptor beta chains from one sample, sequenced in a study of OX40 agonist ivuxolimab in advanced cancers. The protocol was immunoSEQ multiplex PCR, while the TCRdb copy is restricted to in-frame clones and leaves out a portion. The data show almost 70,000 clones, with about 88% seen just once and 3% to 4% held by the top ten. The material sequenced was CD4+ or CD8+ T cells sorted from blood, taken in a trial of the OX40 agonist ivuxolimab. These receptors came from an adult with an advanced solid tumor such as melanoma, head and neck, liver or kidney cancer. The CDR3 runs from the conserved cysteine through the conserved F or W. Each record gives: D gene, V gene, J gene, clone size, CDR3 DNA, CDR3 protein. The D gene is left open where the match is weak. Clone size is stated in some rows and not others, as once, few, many or a class when expanded.

D gene: -
V gene: TRBV19
J gene: TRBJ2-7
clone size: -
CDR3 DNA: TGTGCCAGTAGTATAGATCGATGGGGATACGAGCAGTACTTC
CDR3 protein: CASSIDRWGYEQYF

D gene: -
V gene: TRBV7-9
J gene: TRBJ2-5
clone size: few
CDR3 DNA: TGTGCCAGCAGCTTAGTTCAAGAGACCCAGTACTTC
CDR3 protein: CASSLVQETQYF

D gene: -
V gene: TRBV4-1
J gene: TRBJ1-4
clone size: -
CDR3 DNA: TGCGCCAGCAGCCAAGACGGGGGTGCTGAAAAACTGTTTTTT
CDR3 protein: CASSQDGGAEKLFF

D gene: TRBD1
V gene: TRBV7-3
J gene: TRBJ2-5
clone size: -
CDR3 DNA: TGTGCCAGCAGCAAACAGGGGGGCCAAGAGACCCAGTACTTC
CDR3 protein: CASSKQGGQETQYF

D gene: -
V gene: TRBV7-9
J gene: TRBJ2-1
clone size: -
CDR3 DNA: TGTGCCAGCAGCTCCCACTCCGGGCCCCCCGGGGATGAGCAGTTCTTC
CDR3 protein: CASSSHSGPPGDEQFF

D gene: TRBD2
V gene: TRBV7-9
J gene: TRBJ2-1
clone size: -
CDR3 DNA: TGTGCCAGCAGCTCAACTAGCGGTTACAATGAGCAGTTCTTC
CDR3 protein: CASSSTSGYNEQFF

D gene: TRBD1
V gene: TRBV25-1
J gene: TRBJ2-1
clone size: -
CDR3 DNA: TGTGCCAGCAGTGTGGGACAGAAGCAGTTCTTC
CDR3 protein: CASSVGQKQFF

D gene: -
V gene: TRBV6-1
J gene: TRBJ2-7
clone size: -
CDR3 DNA: TGTGCCAGCAGTGAAGTCCTTTTCGGAGGCGAGCAGTACTTC
CDR3 protein: CASSEVLFGGEQYF

D gene: TRBD2
V gene: TRBV19
J gene: TRBJ2-5
clone size: once
CDR3 DNA: TGTGCCAGTAGTAAGGGACTAGCGGGAGTTGAGACCCAGTACTTC
CDR3 protein: CASSKGLAGVETQYF

D gene: TRBD2
V gene: TRBV6-1
J gene: TRBJ2-1
clone size: once
CDR3 DNA: TGTGCCAGCAGTGATTGGGCGGGAGTGAATGAGCAGTTCTTC
CDR3 protein: CASSDWAGVNEQFF

D gene: TRBD1
V gene: TRBV28
J gene: TRBJ1-5
clone size: -
CDR3 DNA: TGTGCCAGCATCCTACAGGGGATCGGCAATCAGCCCCAGCATTTT
CDR3 protein: CASILQGIGNQPQHF

D gene: TRBD2
V gene: TRBV5-1
J gene: TRBJ2-3
clone size: -
CDR3 DNA: TGCGCCAGCAGCAGAGTAGCGGGATCCACAGATACGCAGTATTTT
CDR3 protein: CASSRVAGSTDTQYF

D gene: -
V gene: TRBV5-5
J gene: TRBJ2-2
clone size: few
CDR3 DNA: TGTGCCAGCGGCCGGGGATCGAGCACCGGGGAGCTGTTTTTT
CDR3 protein: CASGRGSSTGELFF

D gene: TRBD2
V gene: TRBV7-9
J gene: TRBJ2-2
clone size: -
CDR3 DNA: TGTGCCAGCAGCTCCCCCCGGGGCGGGAGATACACCGGGGAGCTGTTTTTT
CDR3 protein: CASSSPRGGRYTGELFF

D gene: TRBD2
V gene: TRBV30
J gene: TRBJ2-3
clone size: -
CDR3 DNA: TGTGCCTGGAGTATGGGACTAGCGGGAACGGATACGCAGTATTTT
CDR3 protein: CAWSMGLAGTDTQYF

D gene: -
V gene: TRBV19
J gene: TRBJ2-7
clone size: -
CDR3 DNA: TGTGCCAGTAGCCGCGATTACTACGAGCAGTACTTC
CDR3 protein: CASSRDYYEQYF

D gene: -
V gene: TRBV14
J gene: TRBJ2-3
clone size: -
CDR3 DNA: TGTGCCAGCAGCCAAGAACAGGCTACTTGGGTAGATACGCAGTATTTT
CDR3 protein: CASSQEQATWVDTQYF

D gene: -
V gene: TRBV11-3
J gene: TRBJ2-7
clone size: -
CDR3 DNA: TGTGCCAGCAGCTTCGGCAAATTCTACGAGCAGTACTTC
CDR3 protein: CASSFGKFYEQYF

D gene: TRBD1
V gene: TRBV7-2
J gene: TRBJ1-5
clone size: -
CDR3 DNA: TGTGCCAGCAGCTCAACAGGACAGGGACGTGGGCCCCAGCATTTT
CDR3 protein: CASSSTGQGRGPQHF

D gene: TRBD2
V gene: TRBV29-1
J gene: TRBJ2-6
clone size: -
CDR3 DNA: TGCAGCGTTGGGGGACTAGCGGGAGGGCCAGGGGCCTCTGGGGCCAACGTCCTGACTTTC
CDR3 protein: CSVGGLAGGPGASGANVLTF

D gene: -
V gene: TRBV30
J gene: TRBJ2-1
clone size: -
CDR3 DNA: TGTGCCTGGACCCTACCACAGGGACGCTCCTACAATGAGCAGTTCTTC
CDR3 protein: CAWTLPQGRSYNEQFF

D gene: -
V gene: TRBV5-1
J gene: TRBJ2-2
clone size: -
CDR3 DNA: TGCGCCAGCAGCTCCAGGGACACCGGGGAGCTGTTTTTT
CDR3 protein: CASSSRDTGELFF

D gene: -
V gene: TRBV6-6
J gene: TRBJ2-4
clone size: -
CDR3 DNA: TGTGCCAGCAGTCAAAGACAGGAACAGTACTTC
CDR3 protein: CASSQRQEQYF

D gene: TRBD1
V gene: TRBV18
J gene: TRBJ1-4
clone size: -
CDR3 DNA: TGTGCCAGCTCACCCGACAGGGGGCTTGGCGAAAAACTGTTTTTT
CDR3 protein: CASSPDRGLGEKLFF

D gene: TRBD1
V gene: TRBV7-2
J gene: TRBJ2-7
clone size: -
CDR3 DNA: TGTGCCAGCAGCTCTTCGGACAGGGGATGGTCCTACGAGCAGTACTTC
CDR3 protein: CASSSSDRGWSYEQYF

D gene: -
V gene: TRBV30
J gene: TRBJ1-5
clone size: few
CDR3 DNA: TGTGCCTGGAGTGTACACTCGGGTCAGCCCCAGCATTTT
CDR3 protein: CAWSVHSGQPQHF

D gene: -
V gene: TRBV7-9
J gene: TRBJ2-1
clone size: -
CDR3 DNA: TGTGCCAGCAGCCCACCCGGGAAGTCCTACAATGAGCAGTTCTTC
CDR3 protein: CASSPPGKSYNEQFF

D gene: -
V gene: TRBV6-6
J gene: TRBJ1-5
clone size: -
CDR3 DNA: TGTGCCAGCAGCCCCCCTAACAATCAGCCCCAGCATTTT
CDR3 protein: CASSPPNNQPQHF

D gene: -
V gene: TRBV6-1
J gene: TRBJ2-3
clone size: -
CDR3 DNA: TGTGCCAGTCTTCCTAGCGGCACAGATACGCAGTATTTT
CDR3 protein: CASLPSGTDTQYF

D gene: -
V gene: TRBV6-5
J gene: TRBJ2-7
clone size: -
CDR3 DNA: TGTGCCAGCAAGCTGACAGGACCGACCCACCACGAGCAGTACTTC
CDR3 protein: CASKLTGPTHHEQYF

D gene: -
V gene: TRBV9
J gene: TRBJ2-7
clone size: -
CDR3 DNA: TGTGCCAGCAGCGTAGATGTGGGGCAGGAGGGTCTGTCCGAGCAGTACTTC
CDR3 protein: CASSVDVGQEGLSEQYF

D gene: -
V gene: TRBV11-2
J gene: TRBJ1-3
clone size: -
CDR3 DNA: TGTGCCAGCAGCCCGGGAGGCTCTGGAAACACCATATATTTT
CDR3 protein: CASSPGGSGNTIYF

D gene: -
V gene: TRBV28
J gene: TRBJ1-3
clone size: -
CDR3 DNA: TGTGCCAGCAGTTTATCGGGGGTCGCTGGAAACACCATATATTTT
CDR3 protein: CASSLSGVAGNTIYF

D gene: TRBD2
V gene: TRBV5-4
J gene: TRBJ2-6
clone size: -
CDR3 DNA: TGTGCCAGCAGCTTGGCCACGGGGGGGACTGGGGCCAACGTCCTGACTTTC
CDR3 protein: CASSLATGGTGANVLTF

D gene: -
V gene: TRBV7-7
J gene: TRBJ2-5
clone size: -
CDR3 DNA: TGTGCCAGCAGCTCCCTGGTCCAAGAGACCCAGTACTTC
CDR3 protein: CASSSLVQETQYF

D gene: -
V gene: TRBV9
J gene: TRBJ2-7
clone size: -
CDR3 DNA: TGTGCCAGCAGCCCCCCGACAGGTCCCTACGAGCAGTACTTC
CDR3 protein: CASSPPTGPYEQYF

D gene: TRBD2
V gene: TRBV5-1
J gene: TRBJ2-5
clone size: -
CDR3 DNA: TGCGCCAGCAGCTTAGCGGGAGCGAACATTCAAGAGACCCAGTACTTC
CDR3 protein: CASSLAGANIQETQYF

D gene: TRBD2
V gene: TRBV5-1
J gene: TRBJ2-1
clone size: -
CDR3 DNA: TGCGCCAGCAGCTACCTAGCGGGAGTCCTAGCCAATGAGCAGTTCTTC
CDR3 protein: CASSYLAGVLANEQFF

D gene: -
V gene: TRBV9
J gene: TRBJ2-5
clone size: few
CDR3 DNA: TGTGCCAGCAGCGTAGAAGGGTTAGATCAAGAGACCCAGTACTTC
CDR3 protein: CASSVEGLDQETQYF